Sequencing of this T cell receptor (beta chain) was carried out in a study of shared clonotypes between healthy human individuals. The wider study: Plates per donor: three CD4 naive, three CD4 memory, two CD8 naive, one CD8 memory. Overall study results and limits: A reduction in generation probabilities was seen for non-shared clonotypes relative to those shared by all four donors.

Details on this clone: The target antigen is unknown.

The CDR3 consists of 14 residues. This was a deep-level run. The table came from immunoSEQ multiplex PCR; TCRdb's copy has only in-frame clones and leaves some out. The sample includes some 1,100,000 clones, 75% to 85% of them seen just once. The sequenced material came from memory CD4+ T cells from PBMCs. The sample's subset: CD45RA-negative fraction. This chain links TRBV21-1 with TRBJ2-7. TRBV21-1 is a known pseudogene. The clonotype originates from a man aged 18-30 years in good health. Some clones in this sample may be carry-over from other donors' samples. The CDR3 loop is CASSKGGFGYEQYF. CDR3 nucleotide sequence: TGTGCCAGCAGCAAAGGGGGGTTTGGCTACGAGCAGTACTTC.